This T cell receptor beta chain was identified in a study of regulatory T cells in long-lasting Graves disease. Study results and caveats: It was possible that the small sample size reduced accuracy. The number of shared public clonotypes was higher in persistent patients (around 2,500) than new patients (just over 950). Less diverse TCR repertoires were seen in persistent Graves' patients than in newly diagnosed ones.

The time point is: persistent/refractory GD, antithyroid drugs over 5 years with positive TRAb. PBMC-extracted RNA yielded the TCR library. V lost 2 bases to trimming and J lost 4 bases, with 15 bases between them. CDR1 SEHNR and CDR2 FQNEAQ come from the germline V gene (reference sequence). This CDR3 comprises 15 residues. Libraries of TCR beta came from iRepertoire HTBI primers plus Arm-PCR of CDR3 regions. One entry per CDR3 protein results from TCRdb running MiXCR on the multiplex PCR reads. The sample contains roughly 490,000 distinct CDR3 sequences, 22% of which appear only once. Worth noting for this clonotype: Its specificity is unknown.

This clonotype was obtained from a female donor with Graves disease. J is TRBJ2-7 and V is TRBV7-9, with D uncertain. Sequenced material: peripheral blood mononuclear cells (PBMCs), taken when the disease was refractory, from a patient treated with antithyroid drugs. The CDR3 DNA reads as TGTGCCAGCAGCTTATCAGCAATTCAAGGGTACGAGCAGTACTTC. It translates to CASSLSAIQGYEQYF.